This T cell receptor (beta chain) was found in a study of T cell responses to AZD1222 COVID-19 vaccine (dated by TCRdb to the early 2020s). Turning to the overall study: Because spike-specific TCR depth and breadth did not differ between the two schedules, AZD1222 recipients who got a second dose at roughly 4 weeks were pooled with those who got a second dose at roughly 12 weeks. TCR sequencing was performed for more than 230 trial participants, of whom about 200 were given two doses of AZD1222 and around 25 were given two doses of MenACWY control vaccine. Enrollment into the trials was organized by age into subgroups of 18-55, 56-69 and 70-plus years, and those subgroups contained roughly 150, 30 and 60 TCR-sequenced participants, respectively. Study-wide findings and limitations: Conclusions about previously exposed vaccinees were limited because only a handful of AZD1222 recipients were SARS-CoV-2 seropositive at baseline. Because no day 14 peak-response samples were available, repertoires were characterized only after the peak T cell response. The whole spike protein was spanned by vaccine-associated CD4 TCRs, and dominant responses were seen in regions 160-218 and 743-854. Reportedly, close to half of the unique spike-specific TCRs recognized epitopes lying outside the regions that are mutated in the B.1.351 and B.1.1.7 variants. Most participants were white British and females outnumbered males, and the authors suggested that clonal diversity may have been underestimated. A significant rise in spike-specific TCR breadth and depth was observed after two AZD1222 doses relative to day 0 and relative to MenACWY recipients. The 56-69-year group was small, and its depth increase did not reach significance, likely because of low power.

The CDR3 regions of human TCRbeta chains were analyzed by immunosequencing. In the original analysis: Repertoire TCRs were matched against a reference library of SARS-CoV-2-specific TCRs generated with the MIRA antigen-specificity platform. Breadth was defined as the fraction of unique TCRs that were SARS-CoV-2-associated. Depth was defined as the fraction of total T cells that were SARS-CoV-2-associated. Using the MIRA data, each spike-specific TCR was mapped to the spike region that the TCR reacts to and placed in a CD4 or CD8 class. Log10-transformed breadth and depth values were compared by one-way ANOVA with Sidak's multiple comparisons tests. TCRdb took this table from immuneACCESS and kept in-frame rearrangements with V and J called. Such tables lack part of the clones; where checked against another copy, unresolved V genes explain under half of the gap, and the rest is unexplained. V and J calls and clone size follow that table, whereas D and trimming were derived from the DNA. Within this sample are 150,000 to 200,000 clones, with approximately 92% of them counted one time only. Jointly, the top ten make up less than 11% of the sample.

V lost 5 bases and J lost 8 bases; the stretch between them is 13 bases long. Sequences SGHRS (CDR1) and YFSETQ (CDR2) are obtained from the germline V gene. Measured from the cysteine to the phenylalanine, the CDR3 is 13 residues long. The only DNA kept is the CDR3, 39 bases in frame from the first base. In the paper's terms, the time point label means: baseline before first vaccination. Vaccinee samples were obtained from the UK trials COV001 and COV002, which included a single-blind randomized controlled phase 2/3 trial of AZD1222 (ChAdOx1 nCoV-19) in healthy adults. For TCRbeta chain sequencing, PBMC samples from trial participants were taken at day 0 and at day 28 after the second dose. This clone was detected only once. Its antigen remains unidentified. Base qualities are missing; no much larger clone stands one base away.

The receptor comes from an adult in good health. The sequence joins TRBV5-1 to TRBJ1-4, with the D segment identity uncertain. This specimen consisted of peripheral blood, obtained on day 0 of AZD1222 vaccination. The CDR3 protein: CASSLGNREKLFF. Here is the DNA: TGCGCCAGCAGTCTAGGTAATCGCGAAAAACTGTTTTTT.